This record covers a single T cell receptor (beta chain). Its cognate antigen is unknown. This sample is part of a study of post-analysis software for immune sequencing data. Whole-study results and caveats: For normalized Chao1 diversity, multiple sclerosis patients scored significantly lower than controls did. Patients carried five TRBV segments more frequently than controls did, and TRBV5-6, TRBV5-1 and TRBV20-1 were among them.

Trimming removed 5 bases at V and 4 bases at J, with 15 bases between. The CDR3 consists of 15 residues. Germline V gene lookup returns CDR1 SEHNR and CDR2 FQNEAQ (reference sequence). TCR beta libraries were prepared from cDNA with unique molecular identifiers. It was from approximately 0.91 to 9.4 million T cells that approximately 500,000 cDNA molecules came. TCRdb called the PCR reads again in MiXCR, with one record for every CDR3 protein. Here the sample spans fewer than 850,000 distinct CDR3 sequences, just over 45% being singletons. The TCR originated in a girl aged 5-17 years with multiple sclerosis. The material sequenced was blood. V gene TRBV7-9 combines with J gene TRBJ2-1; the D is unclear. The CDR3 sequence: CASSPPAALYNEQFF. CDR3 nucleotide sequence: TGTGCCAGCAGCCCCCCGGCCGCTTTGTACAATGAGCAGTTCTTC. The variable domain in full, with the rest retrieved from reference TRBV7-9 and TRBJ2-1, is DTGVSQNPRHKITKRGQNVTFRCDPISEHNRLYWYRQTLGQGPEFLTYFQNEAQLEKSRLLSDRFSAERPKGSFSTLEIQRTEQGDSAMYLCASSPPAALYNEQFFGPGTRLTVL.